This TCR beta chain was documented in a study of blood T cell repertoires in COVID-19. Study background: The United States, Italy and Spain provided the acute and convalescent COVID-19 samples.

The CDR3 loop spans 16 amino acids. The V and J ends lost 0 bases and 4 bases, in that order; junction bases with no gene match: 7. CDR1 and CDR2 (germline): SGDLS, YYNGEE. Repertoires were generated with immunoSEQ multiplex PCR, while TCRdb's copy carries only in-frame clones and drops some. The data contain about 140,000 clones, around 85% of them seen just once; the ten biggest clones take up just under 3%. The TCR was taken from a middle-aged man with acute or convalescent COVID-19. V usage is TRBV9 and J usage is TRBJ2-1; 7 bases agree with TRBD2. Sequencing was performed on peripheral blood. The CDR3 DNA reads as TGTGCCAGCAGCGTAGAAATCCTAGCGGCATACAATGAGCAGTTCTTC. Protein sequence: CASSVEILAAYNEQFF.